A single sample is the source of the 30 T cell receptor beta chains below, sequenced in a study of T cells in Graves' hyperthyroidism and ophthalmopathy. Amplification targeted TCR beta CDR3 regions from RNA transcripts. The HTBI primer set served for first-round RT-PCR of the TCR CDR3. TCRdb re-derived calls from the multiplex PCR reads in MiXCR, one entry per CDR3 protein. The table shows hundreds of thousands of distinct CDR3 sequences, with over 15% occurring only once. The sequencing sample was made of blood. The receptors derive from a woman between 45 and 60 years old with Graves' hyperthyroidism that later progressed to Graves' ophthalmopathy.

The gene calls are TRBV29-1 and TRBJ2-2; the D gene is possibly TRBD2 (5 bases). The CDR3 consists of 12 residues. The V end was cut by 6 bases, the J end by 6 bases, with 11 bases between. Germline lookup yields CDR1 SQVTM and CDR2 ANQGSEA. CDR3: CSVAGGPGELFF. In DNA, the CDR3 is TGCAGCGTCGCAGGAGGACCCGGGGAGCTGTTTTTT.

This clonotype was seen many times. V is TRBV20-1 and J is TRBJ2-6, with D unresolved. This CDR3 spans 14 amino acids. Germline CDR1 DFQATT, CDR2 SNEGSKA (reference sequence). V was clipped by 3 bases and J by 0 bases, with 6 bases between them. The CDR3 DNA reads as TGCAGTGCTAGTGAGAACTCTGGGGCCAACGTCCTGACTTTC. This translates into CSASENSGANVLTF.

The chain couples TRBV5-1 to TRBJ1-6; perhaps TRBD1 as D (5 bases). The CDR3 loop spans 14 amino acids. V dropped 0 bases and J dropped 10 bases, with 11 bases sitting between them. Germline CDR1 is SGHRS and CDR2 is YFSETQ. CDR3 nucleotides: TGCGCCAGCAGCTTGGAAACGGGGGACTCACCCCTCCACTTT. Protein sequence: CASSLETGDSPLHF.

V is TRBV9 and J is TRBJ1-3, with no clear D. Germline-derived CDR1 and CDR2 are SGDLS and YYNGEE. The CDR3 extends over 15 amino acids. V was cut by 5 bases and J by 1 base, with 13 bases left in between. In DNA, the CDR3 is TGTGCCAGCAGTCCCAACAGACCTTCTGGAAACACCATATATTTT. This encodes CASSPNRPSGNTIYF.

The J gene is TRBJ1-3, the V gene TRBV6-1; TRBD1 matches at 7 bases. V shed 5 bases, J shed 0 bases, and the junction held 7 bases outside the gene matches. This CDR3 has 16 amino acids. Germline values: CDR1 MNHNS, CDR2 SASEGT. CDR3 sequence reads: CASSRQGTTSGNTIYF. CDR3 in DNA: TGTGCCAGCAGTAGACAGGGAACTACCTCTGGAAACACCATATATTTT.

The V call is TRBV9, the J call TRBJ2-7; 11 nucleotides match TRBD1. Germline CDR1 and CDR2: SGDLS and YYNGEE. J lost 5 bases, V lost 3 bases, and 7 bases had no gene match. The CDR3 sequence is 15 residues long. CDR3 region: CASSASGTGGDEQYF. The DNA for the CDR3 is TGTGCCAGCAGCGCGAGCGGGACAGGGGGGGACGAGCAGTACTTC.

The gene calls are TRBV12-3 or TRBV12-4 and TRBJ1-1; D not certain. CDR3 size: 12 residues. Trimming shortened V by 3 bases and J by 8 bases, and 10 bases separated the two germline ends. CDR3 DNA sequence: TGTGCCAGCAGTTTGATACCAAAAGAAGCTTTCTTT. Translated: CASSLIPKEAFF.

At least ten counts were recorded for this clonotype. The CDR3 region is CASSQDDSGTGGTDTQYF. The CDR3 DNA sequence: TGTGCCAGCAGCCAAGATGACTCCGGGACAGGGGGCACAGATACGCAGTATTTT. This chain connects TRBV3-1 to TRBJ2-3; 10 bases are a match to TRBD1. V dropped 0 bases and J dropped 1; count of bases not matched to a gene: 7. The germline V gene encodes CDR1 LGHDT and CDR2 YNNKEL (reference sequence). The CDR3 is 18 amino acids.

V is TRBV20-1 and J is TRBJ1-3, with D hard to call. The CDR3 contains 12 residues. The germline V gene has CDR1 DFQATT and CDR2 SNEGSKA (reference sequence). V was pared by 2 bases and J by 7 bases, with 9 bases between. CDR3 in DNA: TGCAGTGCTAGAATTCAAACGAACACCATATATTTT. It encodes CSARIQTNTIYF.

The J gene is TRBJ1-4, the V gene TRBV12-3 or TRBV12-4; no firm D call. V shed 3 bases and J shed 5 bases, with 13 bases lying between them. The CDR3 has 15 amino acids. For the CDR3, the DNA is TGTGCCAGCAGTTTTTCGGGGAGTAAAAATGAAAAACTGTTTTTT. It is translated as CASSFSGSKNEKLFF.

There are many counts of this clonotype. This chain joins TRBV5-1 and TRBJ2-3; D ambiguous. From germline, CDR1 is SGHRS and CDR2 YFSETQ. This CDR3 contains 14 residues. Trimming removed 0 bases at V and 5 bases at J, with 10 bases between. The chain's CDR3 is CASSLGRSEDTQYF. CDR3 nucleotide sequence: TGCGCCAGCAGCTTGGGAAGGTCAGAAGATACGCAGTATTTT.

This clonotype was recorded many times. The V gene is TRBV2, the J gene TRBJ2-2; D ambiguous. The CDR3 covers 19 residues. Trimming shortened V by 2 bases and J by 3 bases, and 22 bases separated the two germline ends. CDR1 and CDR2 from the germline V gene are SNHLY and FYNNEI. CDR3 sequence: CASSEPRREHLSYTGELFF. The CDR3 DNA is TGTGCCAGCAGTGAACCCAGAAGGGAACACCTAAGCTACACCGGGGAGCTGTTTTTT.

This clonotype was detected many times. The chain employs TRBV7-3 and TRBJ2-5, with a weak D call TRBD1 (6 bases). There are 15 residues in the CDR3. The V end lost 3 bases, the J end lost 1 base, and 12 bases lay between the germline ends. CDR1 SGHTA and CDR2 FQGTGA come from the germline V gene. The CDR3 here is CASSFPRGTQETQYF. The CDR3 DNA is TGTGCCAGCAGCTTCCCCAGGGGAACCCAAGAGACCCAGTACTTC.

About this clonotype: This could be a read error, since a much larger clone is one nucleotide away. This sequence joins TRBV30 and TRBJ2-5; tentatively, D is TRBD2 (7 bases). V was pared by 3 bases and J by 7 bases, with 21 bases between. CDR1 is GTSNPN and CDR2 is SVGIG in the germline V gene (reference sequence). CDR3 length equals 15 residues. CDR3 in amino acids: CAWSPISRGRGTQYF. CDR3 nucleotides: TGTGCCTGGAGCCCTATATCGCGGGGGCGTGGGACCCAGTACTTC.

This rearrangement joins TRBV7-6 to TRBJ2-1; a weak D match, TRBD1 (7 bases). Germline loops: CDR1 SGHVS, CDR2 FNYEAQ. The CDR3 is 16 residues long. V dropped 5 bases and J dropped 2 bases, with 16 bases sitting between them. CDR3 residues: CASSPQTGRTYNEQFF. In DNA, the CDR3 is TGTGCCAGCAGCCCCCAGACAGGGAGGACCTACAATGAGCAGTTCTTC.

The chain uses TRBV3-1 and TRBJ2-3, with 8 bases identical to TRBD2. V lost 1 base and J lost 2; bases outside the gene matches: 8. Germline-derived CDR1 and CDR2 are LGHDT and YNNKEL (reference sequence). This CDR3 region has 17 residues. The chain's CDR3 is CASSQGGPGGPTDTQYF. CDR3 in DNA: TGTGCCAGCAGCCAAGGTGGGCCGGGGGGGCCCACAGATACGCAGTATTTT.

This clonotype was observed at least ten times. This chain links TRBV4-1 with TRBJ1-1; 12 positions match TRBD1. Looked up from germline, CDR1 is MGHRA and CDR2 is YSYEKL. V dropped 4 bases and J dropped 14; count of bases not matched to a gene: 11. This CDR3 comprises 14 residues. The CDR3: CASSPPGQGARGFF. CDR3 bases: TGCGCCAGCAGCCCTCCGGGACAGGGGGCGAGGGGCTTCTTT.

This clonotype was detected many times. A junction end diverges from the germline sequence, so it may reflect a read error. The genes are TRBV12-3 or TRBV12-4 and TRBJ2-1; 11 nucleotides match TRBD2. The CDR3 contains 14 residues. In DNA, the CDR3 is TGTGCCAGCAGATTAGCGGGGGGGCGCAATGAGCAGTTCTTC. Residues: CASRLAGGRNEQFF.

The chain is built from TRBV5-1 and TRBJ1-4; TRBD1 matches at 7 bases. This CDR3 region has 12 residues. Germline CDR1 is SGHRS and CDR2 is YFSETQ. V was pared by 4 bases and J by 6 bases, with 0 bases of the junction left unmatched. CDR3 nucleotides: TGCGCCAGCAGCACAGGGGATGAAAAACTGTTTTTT. Its translation: CASSTGDEKLFF.

This clonotype was seen only a few times. The rearrangement uses TRBV10-3 and TRBJ1-5; a possible D gene is TRBD1 (5 bases). Germline loops: CDR1 ENHRY, CDR2 SYGVKD. This CDR3 is built from 14 residues. Trimming pared 2 bases from V and 4 bases from J, leaving 9 bases between. CDR3 residues: CAISEAGRNQPQHF. The CDR3 DNA follows: TGTGCCATCAGTGAGGCAGGGCGGAATCAGCCCCAGCATTTT.

The table lists this clonotype with a few counts. The chain joins TRBV11-1 to TRBJ2-4; 10 bases agree with TRBD2. CDR1 and CDR2 (germline): SGHAT, FQDESV (reference sequence). CDR3 length: 20 residues. V was clipped by 3 bases and J by 8 bases; unmatched bases: 22. The CDR3: CASSFSPLGLAGAQADIQYF. The CDR3 region has the DNA TGTGCCAGCAGCTTCTCCCCCCTCGGGCTAGCGGGGGCCCAGGCGGACATTCAGTACTTC.

This clonotype has only one observation. This chain uses TRBV19 with TRBJ2-1; TRBD2 might be the D (6 bases). Between the trimmed V and J ends, which lost 8 bases and 6 bases, there was a span of 14 bases. This CDR3 is built from 13 residues. Germline CDR1 and CDR2: LNHDA and SQIVND (reference sequence). CDR3 sequence (DNA): TGTGCCAGTGGGACGGGACTCCGCAATGAGCAGTTCTTC. The encoded protein is CASGTGLRNEQFF.

This clonotype was seen only a few times. V usage is TRBV7-9 and J usage is TRBJ2-7, with 11 bases identical to TRBD2. This CDR3 is built from 15 residues. The V gene's germline CDR1 is SEHNR and CDR2 FQNEAQ (reference sequence). The J segment lost 5 bases and the V segment lost 2 bases, leaving 5 bases of the junction unmatched. The CDR3 coding sequence is TGTGCCAGCAGCTTAACGCAACTAGCGGGGGACGAGCAGTACTTC. Translating gives CASSLTQLAGDEQYF.

This clonotype appeared many times. This chain joins TRBV20-1 and TRBJ2-3; 9 nucleotides match TRBD2. CDR1 is DFQATT and CDR2 is SNEGSKA in the germline V gene (reference sequence). V lost 8 bases, J lost 4 bases, and 10 bases stayed unmatched. The CDR3 has 14 amino acids. This chain's CDR3 is CSTWPSGVSDTQYF. In DNA, the CDR3 is TGCAGTACCTGGCCTAGCGGGGTGTCAGATACGCAGTATTTT.

This clonotype was seen ten or more times. The gene calls are TRBV7-8 and TRBJ2-7, with D maybe TRBD1 (6 bases). Germline V gene sequence: CDR1 SGHVS, CDR2 FQNEAQ. The V end was cut by 2 bases, the J end by 2 bases, with 13 bases between. CDR3 length: 15 amino acids. Here the CDR3 reads CASSLSGEPTYEQYF. The DNA of the CDR3 is TGTGCCAGCAGCTTATCAGGGGAGCCGACCTACGAGCAGTACTTC. The variable domain in full, with the rest retrieved from reference TRBV7-8 and TRBJ2-7, is GAGVSQSPRYKVAKRGQDVALRCDPISGHVSLFWYQQALGQGPEFLTYFQNEAQLDKSGLPSDRFFAERPEGSVSTLKIQRTQQEDSAVYLCASSLSGEPTYEQYFGPGTRLTVT.

This chain uses TRBV4-1 with TRBJ1-1; D is ambiguous. V was clipped by 2 bases and J by 0 bases, with 13 bases between them. The CDR3 runs to 16 residues. CDR1 is MGHRA and CDR2 is YSYEKL in the germline V gene. CDR3 DNA sequence: TGCGCCAGCAGCCAAAATCCTGCAGAATTGAACACTGAAGCTTTCTTT. Its translation is CASSQNPAELNTEAFF.

V usage is TRBV3-1 and J usage is TRBJ2-3; 10 nucleotides match TRBD2. The V segment lost 4 bases and the J segment 1 base; nucleotides outside the gene matches: 11. This CDR3 has 18 amino acids. Germline V lookup: CDR1 LGHDT, CDR2 YNNKEL (reference sequence). CDR3 region: CASSRRRLAGVGTDTQYF. In DNA, the CDR3 is TGTGCCAGCAGCCGACGGAGGCTAGCGGGAGTAGGCACAGATACGCAGTATTTT.

This clonotype was detected many times. The rearrangement joins TRBV6-1 to TRBJ1-1; no definite D call. The germline CDR1 and CDR2 sequences are MNHNS and SASEGT. Trimming removed 1 base at V and 8 bases at J, with 8 bases between. This CDR3 is 12 amino acids long. This CDR3 is CASSEGTGEAFF. CDR3 DNA: TGTGCCAGCAGTGAAGGGACGGGGGAAGCTTTCTTT.

This chain connects TRBV6-2 or TRBV6-3 to TRBJ2-3; TRBD2 matches at 9 bases. The V segment lost 4 bases and the J segment 4 bases; nucleotides outside the gene matches: 9. Looked up from germline, CDR1 is MNHEY and CDR2 is SVGEGT. The CDR3 consists of 16 residues. CDR3 in amino acids: CASSSRAGGRADTQYF. CDR3 bases: TGTGCCAGCAGTTCAAGAGCGGGGGGCCGAGCAGATACGCAGTATTTT.

Many counts were recorded for this clonotype. The chain combines TRBV6-1 with TRBJ2-3, with 8 bases fitting TRBD1. The CDR3 extends over 16 amino acids. The germline CDR1 and CDR2 sequences are MNHNS and SASEGT. V gave up 5 bases and J gave up 1 base; unmatched junction bases: 8. The CDR3 DNA follows: TGTGCCAGCAGTAGCCACAGGGGGGAAGGCACAGATACGCAGTATTTT. Encoded protein: CASSSHRGEGTDTQYF.